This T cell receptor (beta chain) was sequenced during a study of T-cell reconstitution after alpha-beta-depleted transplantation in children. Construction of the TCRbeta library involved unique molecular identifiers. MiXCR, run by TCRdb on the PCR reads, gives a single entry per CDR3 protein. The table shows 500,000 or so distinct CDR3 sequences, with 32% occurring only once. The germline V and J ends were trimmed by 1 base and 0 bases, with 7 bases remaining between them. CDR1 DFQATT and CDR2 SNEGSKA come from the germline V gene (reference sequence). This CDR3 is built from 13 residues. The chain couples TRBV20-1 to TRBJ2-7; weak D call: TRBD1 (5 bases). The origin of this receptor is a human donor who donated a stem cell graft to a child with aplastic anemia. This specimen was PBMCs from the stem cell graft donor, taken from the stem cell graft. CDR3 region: CSARARGSYEQYF. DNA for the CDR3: TGCAGTGCTAGAGCTAGGGGCTCCTACGAGCAGTACTTC.